The sequence of this TCR beta chain was determined in a study of graft-versus-host responses after intestinal transplantation. Study conclusions and caveats: There was an association between peak levels of circulating GvH clones and early post-transplant HvG declines. Detected in recipient marrow were GvH clones, some of which were first observed in ileum or blood.

TCRdb's table, derived via immunoSEQ multiplex PCR, lists solely in-frame clones and lacks some. The data contain approximately 10,000 clones, about 70% of them singletons. On this clone itself: As yet, its antigen is unknown.

The graft tissue was processed, and this released both intraepithelial and lamina propria lymphocytes. Germline V gene sequence: CDR1 LGHNA, CDR2 YNFKEQ. The CDR3 spans 15 residues. The V end was cut by 2 bases, the J end by 4 bases, with 14 bases between. The V and J genes are TRBV4-2 and TRBJ2-5; a weak D match, TRBD2 (6 bases). Sequencing was performed on ileum tissue, taken less than 150 days after intestinal transplantation. This clonotype was sampled from a human patient who received an intestinal transplant, so some T cells may come from the graft donor. For the CDR3, the DNA is TGTGCCAGCAGCCAATTCGGGAGAAATGCAGAGACCCAGTACTTC. It translates to CASSQFGRNAETQYF.